Following are 7 T cell receptor beta chains from one sample sequenced in a study of T cell responses to AZD1222 COVID-19 vaccine. This table comes from immunoSEQ multiplex PCR, and its TCRdb copy is limited to in-frame clones, with some not included. The sample holds fewer than 130,000 clones, 70% to 90% seen once. The sample here was peripheral blood, taken 28 days after the second AZD1222 dose. These receptors all come from an adult who received the AZD1222 COVID-19 vaccine.

J is TRBJ1-2 and V is TRBV5-8; the D gene is possibly TRBD1 (5 bases). Trimming removed 6 bases from V and 7 bases from J, with 19 bases in between. The CDR3 length is 14 residues. Germline V gene sequence: CDR1 SGHTS, CDR2 YDEGEE. CDR3 nucleotide sequence: TGTGCCAGCACCATAGGGACTTTTGGGGGTGGCTACACCTTC. This gives the protein CASTIGTFGGGYTF.

V and J are TRBV28 and TRBJ2-2; 10 bases line up with TRBD2. In germline, CDR1 is MDHEN, CDR2 SYDVKM. The CDR3 length is 17 residues. Trimming at V came to 5 bases and at J to 5 bases, leaving 11 bases not matched to a gene. CDR3 residues: CASSPLASGRGTGELFF. CDR3 nucleotides: TGTGCCAGCAGTCCCCTTGCTAGCGGGAGAGGTACCGGGGAGCTGTTTTTT.

The chain uses TRBV30 and TRBJ1-1; D gene uncertain. Germline CDR1 and CDR2: GTSNPN and SVGIG (reference sequence). This CDR3 is built from 12 residues. Trimming removed 3 bases at V and 3 bases at J, with 8 bases between. The CDR3 loop is CAWRGDDTEAFF. The CDR3 DNA sequence: TGTGCCTGGAGGGGTGACGACACTGAAGCTTTCTTT.

The rearrangement links TRBV7-2 to TRBJ2-1; 8 nucleotides agree with TRBD2. CDR1 and CDR2 from the germline V gene are SGHTA and FQGNSA. CDR3 length: 13 amino acids. V lost 4 bases, J lost 13 bases, and 9 bases stayed unmatched. The CDR3 DNA follows: TGTGCCAGCAGCTCTAATAGCGGGATTGAACAGTTCTTC. The encoded protein is CASSSNSGIEQFF. Based on the CDR3 plus reference TRBV7-2 and TRBJ2-1, the full variable domain is GAGVSQSPSNKVTEKGKDVELRCDPISGHTALYWYRQSLGQGLEFLIYFQGNSAPDKSGLPSDRFSAERTGGSVSTLTIQRTQQEDSAVYLCASSSNSGIEQFFGPGTRLTVL.

This clone was recorded a few times. Other DNA sequences of this sample code for an identical CDR3. The J gene is TRBJ1-5, the V gene TRBV30; the D gene is possibly TRBD1 (5 bases). The germline CDR1 and CDR2 sequences are GTSNPN and SVGIG (reference sequence). The CDR3 loop spans 13 amino acids. V lost 0 bases, J lost 2 bases, and 5 bases lay in between. CDR3 DNA: TGTGCCTGGAGTGTAGGGGGCAATCAGCCCCAGCATTTT. Its translation: CAWSVGGNQPQHF.

The rearrangement uses TRBV28 and TRBJ1-6; tentative D call: TRBD1 (6 bases). V lost 6 bases, J lost 7 bases, and 13 bases lay in between. Germline loops: CDR1 MDHEN, CDR2 SYDVKM. This CDR3 has 14 amino acids. The CDR3 here is CASSRQVSNSPLHF. Here the CDR3 DNA reads TGTGCCAGCAGCCGACAGGTTTCGAATTCACCCCTCCACTTT. Combining the CDR3 with reference TRBV28 and TRBJ1-6 gives the whole variable domain DVKVTQSSRYLVKRTGEKVFLECVQDMDHENMFWYRQDPGLGLRLIYFSYDVKMKEKGDIPEGYSVSREKKERFSLILESASTNQTSMYLCASSRQVSNSPLHFGNGTRLTVT.

The rearrangement uses TRBV2 and TRBJ2-5; D ambiguous. The V end was cut by 5 bases, the J end by 5 bases, with 21 bases between. Germline-derived CDR1 and CDR2 are SNHLY and FYNNEI. The CDR3 covers 16 residues. The CDR3 nucleotides read TGTGCCAGCAGTTCGCCAGGTGGCAAGCCTCCGGAGACCCAGTACTTC. It translates to CASSSPGGKPPETQYF.